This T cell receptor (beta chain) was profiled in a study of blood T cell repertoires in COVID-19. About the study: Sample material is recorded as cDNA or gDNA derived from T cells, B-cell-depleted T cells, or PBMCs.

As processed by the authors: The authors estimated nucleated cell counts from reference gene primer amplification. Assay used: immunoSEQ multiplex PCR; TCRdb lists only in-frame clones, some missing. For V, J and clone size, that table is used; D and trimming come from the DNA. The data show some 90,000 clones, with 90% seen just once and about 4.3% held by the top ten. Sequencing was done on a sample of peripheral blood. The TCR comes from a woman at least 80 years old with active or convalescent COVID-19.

CDR3 protein: CASRASGSIYEQYF. CDR3 in DNA: TGCGCCAGCAGGGCCAGCGGGAGTATTTACGAGCAGTACTTC. The chain couples TRBV10-2 to TRBJ2-7; TRBD2 matches 8 bases. The CDR3 is 14 residues long. CDR1 and CDR2 (germline): WSHSY, SAAADI. J gave up 4 bases and V 6 bases, and 8 bases lay outside the gene matches.